This TCR beta chain was sequenced in a study of T cells in Graves' hyperthyroidism and ophthalmopathy (dated by TCRdb to the late 2010s). Background for the entire study: TCR V-J signatures able to tell the groups apart were searched for in a discovery cohort of 90 to 100 patients, of whom 43 had Graves' ophthalmopathy and 55 to 60 had stable Graves' hyperthyroidism. In addition, the study compared T-cell repertoires in thyroid tissue and in blood from five or six Graves' hyperthyroidism patients. An independent validation cohort of about 20 hyperthyroidism patients and approximately 15 patients who later progressed to ophthalmopathy tested prospective prediction of ophthalmopathy. The paper describes TCR Vbeta CDR3 sequencing of 140 or so peripheral blood samples, made up of some 42 ophthalmopathy patients, around 73 hyperthyroidism patients and 17 progressor patients. After sampling, hyperthyroidism patients received methimazole starting at 30 mg daily, and ophthalmopathy patients received high-dose intravenous methylprednisolone. For training and testing, the 100 or so patients in the discovery cohort were randomly divided in a 7:3 ratio. The study at large found these results: Sample size was not statistically predetermined, and investigators were not blinded to group allocation. In validation, the model predicted progression to ophthalmopathy a median of around 6.5 months before onset, with about 70% sensitivity and roughly 72% specificity. Most expanded thyroid clonotypes (frequency above 0.001) were also detected in blood, suggesting blood repertoires may reflect thyroid immune responses. In cross-validation, a model built on a 13 V-J signature told ophthalmopathy apart from stable hyperthyroidism with approximately 91% sensitivity and about 81% specificity, and in testing the same model reached 80%/75%.

Amplification of TCR beta CDR3 regions was carried out from RNA transcripts. The first round of RT-PCR for the TCR CDR3 was performed with the HTBI primer set and the Qiagen OneStep RT-PCR kit. Libraries were constructed in a second round of multiplex PCR, after which size selection and purification were carried out. Sequencing of the libraries was done on an Illumina HiSeq2000 using paired-end 100 bp reads. Under the source paper's analysis protocol: SOAPnuke was used to process the raw data, with reads discarded if the reads contained adapters or uncalled bases, had a mean Phred below 15, or lacked an exact constant-primer or identifier match. COPE v1.2.5 was used to merge high-quality paired reads, and clonotypes were defined as unique nucleotide sequences. MiTCR v1.1 was used to align clonotypes to the IMGT TRBV, TRBD and TRBJ reference segments. Analysis was restricted to V-J combinations with a frequency above 0.0001, which covered roughly 99% of repertoires. The TCS score was defined as F50 (clonal expansion) divided by E x V (chaos), with BLOSUM62-based TCRdist calculated between CDR3 peptides within each V-J. Welch's t-statistics and random forest reduced several hundred V-J features to 13, which were used in a naive Bayes classifier (R e1071). Thyroid-blood repertoire similarity was quantified with the Morisita-Horn index. TCRdb took the public reads, trimmed them with fastp at Q25, ran MiXCR for clone calling and kept in-frame beta chains. Rows with one shared CDR3 protein collapse into an entry with the most common genes and DNA. What appears here as the V and J calls and clone size reflects TCRdb's work, not the paper's. For this sample there are fewer than 650,000 distinct CDR3 sequences; approximately 48% appear just once. The ten largest make up about 40% of the sample.

This clonotype was seen at least ten times. Its antigen has not been determined. The sample holds no much larger clone one base away, and base qualities are not on file. The germline V gene gives CDR1 as MNHEY and CDR2 as SVGAGI. Trimming at the junction amounts to 3 bases on V and 1 base on J, and the germline ends lie 9 bases apart. Including the terminal cysteine and phenylalanine, the CDR3 comprises 14 residues. The kept DNA is CDR3 alone, 42 bases in frame from the first base. Exclusion was applied to patients with uncontrolled infections, other autoimmune diseases, pregnancy or lactation. Diagnoses were based on clinical symptoms, serum thyroxine and TRAb, thyroid ultrasound and orbital computed tomography. Total RNA was extracted with Trizol reagent, and quality was checked on an Agilent 2100 Bioanalyzer.

This TCR was sampled from an adult woman with Graves' disease, either hyperthyroidism or ophthalmopathy (not recorded which). Sequenced: peripheral blood or thyroid tissue (not recorded which). The chain joins TRBV6-5 to TRBJ1-1, with the D gene too uncertain to name. The CDR3 corresponds to CASSYAPPNTEAFF. The base sequence is TGTGCCAGCAGTTATGCCCCCCCGAACACTGAAGCTTTCTTT.